This is a list of T cell receptor beta chains from one sample in a study of tumor-infiltrating lymphocytes in localized non-small cell lung cancer. This table comes from immunoSEQ multiplex PCR, and its TCRdb copy is limited to in-frame clones, with some not included. Of over 10,000 clones listed, about 70% are singletons. Sequencing was performed on uninvolved lung tissue not adjacent to the tumor. The receptors here all came from a human donor with non-small cell lung cancer. CDR3s include the opening cysteine and the closing phenylalanine or tryptophan. A D gene is named only where the DNA matches it firmly. The listing skips clone size in some rows; elsewhere it reads once, few, many or a size class.

J gene	clone size	V gene	D gene	CDR3 DNA	CDR3 protein
TRBJ1-5	-	TRBV10-3	-	TGTGCCATCAGTGAGTCGACAGCTAATCAGCCCCAGCATTTT	CAISESTANQPQHF
TRBJ2-7	-	TRBV27	-	TGTGCCAGCAGTTTAGTAGGGAGCTCCTACGAGCAGTACTTC	CASSLVGSSYEQYF
TRBJ2-7	-	TRBV6-6	-	TGTGCCAGCAGTTACCTGGGAACTTTCTACGAGCAGTACTTC	CASSYLGTFYEQYF
TRBJ1-5	once	TRBV5-1	TRBD1	TGCGCCAGCAGCCTGGGGACAGGGGGCAATCAGCCCCAGCATTTT	CASSLGTGGNQPQHF
TRBJ2-1	-	TRBV29-1	TRBD2	TGCAGCATTAAGGGACTAGCGGGAGGAGGGGAGCAGTTCTTC	CSIKGLAGGGEQFF
TRBJ1-4	-	TRBV30	TRBD1	TGTGCCTGGAGAGTGAAGGACAGGGTCGATGAAAAACTGTTTTTT	CAWRVKDRVDEKLFF
TRBJ1-3	-	TRBV10-1	-	TGCGCCAGCAGTGAATCCTCTGGAAACACCATATATTTT	CASSESSGNTIYF
TRBJ1-5	-	TRBV15	-	TGTGCCACCATTTCGCGGGGAGCTTTTTGGCCCCAGCATTTT	CATISRGAFWPQHF
TRBJ2-7	few	TRBV7-6	TRBD1	TGTGCCAGCAGCTTAGTACAGGGGGCGCGGGGCTACGAGCAGTACTTC	CASSLVQGARGYEQYF
TRBJ2-7	-	TRBV5-1	-	TGCGCCAGCAGCTTCCAGGGAGAACTGGGCGAGCAGTACTTC	CASSFQGELGEQYF
TRBJ1-1	-	TRBV29-1	-	TGCAGCGTTGTCCCTCCCCCTATGAACACTGAAGCTTTCTTT	CSVVPPPMNTEAFF
TRBJ2-3	-	TRBV6-6	TRBD2	TGTGCCAGCACCCTAGCGGGGGGCACAGATACGCAGTATTTT	CASTLAGGTDTQYF
TRBJ1-2	-	TRBV7-2	-	TGTGCCAGCAGCTCAATGCAGGTACAGAGCTATGGCTACACCTTC	CASSSMQVQSYGYTF
TRBJ2-6	-	TRBV7-9	-	TGTGCCAGCAGCACCACAGGGACTGGGGCCAACGTCCTGACTTTC	CASSTTGTGANVLTF
TRBJ1-2	few	TRBV7-6	TRBD1	TGTGCCAGCAGCCCGGGACAGGGATATGGCTACACCTTC	CASSPGQGYGYTF
TRBJ2-7	-	TRBV6-5	-	TGTGCCAGTAAGGGGATCGGCGAGCAGTACTTC	CASKGIGEQYF
TRBJ2-6	-	TRBV28	TRBD1	TGTGCCAGCAGTCCCTCCACGACAGGGTACTCTGGGGCCAACGTCCTGACTTTC	CASSPSTTGYSGANVLTF
TRBJ2-3	-	TRBV15	-	TGTGCCACCAGCAGATGGCCGGGCACAGATACGCAGTATTTT	CATSRWPGTDTQYF
TRBJ2-2	-	TRBV14	-	TGTGCCAGCAGCCAAGAGGACGGCCGGAACACCGGGGAGCTGTTTTTT	CASSQEDGRNTGELFF
TRBJ2-7	-	TRBV2	TRBD2	TGTGCCAGCAAAGGGGGGCTAGCGGGAGTAGACGAGCAGTACTTC	CASKGGLAGVDEQYF
TRBJ2-1	-	TRBV29-1	-	TGCAGCGCCGACGGCCACAATGAGCAGTTCTTC	CSADGHNEQFF
TRBJ2-4	-	TRBV2	-	TGTGCCAGCAGTGGAGGGGGGAAAAACATTCAGTACTTC	CASSGGGKNIQYF
TRBJ2-2	-	TRBV7-9	-	TGTGCCAGCACCACAATCAACACCGGGGAGCTGTTTTTT	CASTTINTGELFF
TRBJ1-4	-	TRBV29-1	-	TGCAGCGTTGAAGATCTGGGTGAAAAACTGTTTTTT	CSVEDLGEKLFF
TRBJ1-1	-	TRBV7-8	-	TGTGCCAGCAGCTTGGTCCGGGGCAACACTGAAGCTTTCTTT	CASSLVRGNTEAFF
TRBJ1-5	-	TRBV4-1	-	TGCGCCAGCAGCCCGATGAGGGACAAAGAATTCTCGTCCCAGCATTTT	CASSPMRDKEFSSQHF
TRBJ1-1	-	TRBV6-5	TRBD1	TGTGCCAGCATACTCAGGGGGCTCGGCACTGAAGCTTTCTTT	CASILRGLGTEAFF
TRBJ1-5	-	TRBV7-2	-	TGTGCCAGCAGCTTAGGAGTAGGGGATCAGCCCCAGCATTTT	CASSLGVGDQPQHF
TRBJ2-1	-	TRBV6-5	-	TGTGCCACCTGGACAGCGCAGCTTAGAAATGAGCAGTTCTTC	CATWTAQLRNEQFF
TRBJ2-7	few	TRBV7-2	-	TGTGCCAGCAGCCCCAACTACGAGCAGTACTTC	CASSPNYEQYF
TRBJ2-1	-	TRBV5-1	TRBD1	TGCGCCAGCAGCCTTGGGGACAGGGCGGGCAATGAGCAGTTCTTC	CASSLGDRAGNEQFF
TRBJ1-1	-	TRBV19	-	TGTGCCAGTAGTATAAGGACATCAGGTGACACTGAAGCTTTCTTT	CASSIRTSGDTEAFF
TRBJ2-3	-	TRBV2	-	TGTGCCAGCAGTACGACAGATACGCAGTATTTT	CASSTTDTQYF
TRBJ2-7	-	TRBV6-6	-	TGTGCCAGCAGTTACTCCCTCGTCGTGGGCTACGAGCAGTACTTC	CASSYSLVVGYEQYF
TRBJ2-2	-	TRBV27	TRBD1	TGTGCCAGCAGTTCCGGGACAGGGTCCGCGAACACCGGGGAGCTGTTTTTT	CASSSGTGSANTGELFF
TRBJ1-3	-	TRBV23-1	-	TGCGCCAGCATTATCTATCAGGTACCGAGGGACACCATATATTTT	CASIIYQVPRDTIYF
TRBJ2-1	-	TRBV30	-	TGTGCCTGGAGGGCCCAGAATAGTTACAATGAGCAGTTCTTC	CAWRAQNSYNEQFF
TRBJ1-1	-	TRBV7-6	-	TGTGCCAGCAGCTTAAGGTTGGGGAACACTGAAGCTTTCTTT	CASSLRLGNTEAFF
TRBJ1-1	once	TRBV11-3	TRBD1	TGTGCCAGCAGCTCCCAGACAGGGCAAGCTTTCTTT	CASSSQTGQAFF